The rows below give T cell receptor beta chains drawn from one sample of a study of human T cells and chemical hapten exposure. TCRdb recomputed calls from the RACE reads with MiXCR, one row per CDR3 protein. The profile shows 20,000 to 30,000 distinct CDR3 sequences, 8.5% to 9.5% of them singletons. The input for sequencing was whole blood, taken in connection with sensitization to the hapten diphenylcyclopropenone (DPC). The receptor set was obtained from a man aged 25 to 40 with alopecia areata. Some clones in this sample may be carry-over from other donors' samples. Both conserved end residues are part of each CDR3. D genes are given only for firm matches. Where a row states a size, it is once, few, many or the class of an expanded clone; other rows omit it.

clone_size j_call d_call v_call cdr3_length cdr3_nt cdr3_aa
few TRBJ2-5 . TRBV4-1 15 TGCGCCAGCAGCCAAGTGTTCAGGGTCCAAGAGACCCAGTACTTC CASSQVFRVQETQYF
many TRBJ2-4 . TRBV12-3/TRBV12-4 15 TGTGCCAGCAGCTTATCTGACATACTAAAAAACATTCAGTACTTC CASSLSDILKNIQYF
. TRBJ1-1 . TRBV5-1 15 TGCGCCAGCAGCTTGGGTGGCCAGGTGAACACTGAAGCTTTCTTT CASSLGGQVNTEAFF
many TRBJ2-3 TRBD2 TRBV4-3 17 TGCGCCAGCAGCCAGGACTTAGGGGCGGGGGGCCCAGATACGCAGTATTTT CASSQDLGAGGPDTQYF
many TRBJ2-7 TRBD2 TRBV20-1 15 TGCAGTGCTAGAGATCTAGCTAGCGGAATCTACGAGCAGTACTTC CSARDLASGIYEQYF
many TRBJ2-7 . TRBV20-1 16 TGCAGTGCTACGTCAGCCCGGGACTCCTATTCCTACGAGCAGTACTTC CSATSARDSYSYEQYF
many TRBJ1-1 . TRBV29-1 13 TGCAGCGTTGACCAGGGGATGAACACTGAAGCTTTCTTT CSVDQGMNTEAFF
many TRBJ2-5 . TRBV29-1 13 TGCAGCGTTGTAGGTACCTACGAGGGGACCCAGTACTTC CSVVGTYEGTQYF
many TRBJ1-1 . TRBV5-5 18 TGTGCCAGCAGCTCGGGCCCGTCTCAGTGGGCAACGGTTACTGAAGCTTTCTTT CASSSGPSQWATVTEAFF
many TRBJ2-2 TRBD2 TRBV3-1 14 TGTGCCAGCAGCTGGACTAGCGGAACCGGGGAGCTGTTTTTT CASSWTSGTGELFF
many TRBJ1-5 . TRBV6-2/TRBV6-3 15 TGTGCCACCCAAAAACCGAACAGAGACAATCAGCCCCAGCATTTT CATQKPNRDNQPQHF
. TRBJ2-5 TRBD2 TRBV4-1 16 TGCGCCAGCAGCCAAGGTAGCGGGGGAATCCAAGAGACCCAGTACTTC CASSQGSGGIQETQYF
few TRBJ1-2 . TRBV29-1 13 TGCAGCGTTGTCTACAGAAATAACTATGGCTACACCTTC CSVVYRNNYGYTF
many TRBJ2-5 . TRBV11-2 14 TGTGCCAGCAGCCGGCAGCTTGTTCAAGAGACCCAGTACTTC CASSRQLVQETQYF
few TRBJ1-2 TRBD1 TRBV6-5 15 TGTGCCAGCAGGGGCCAGACAGGGGCAAACTATGGCTACACCTTC CASRGQTGANYGYTF
many TRBJ1-1 TRBD1 TRBV7-2 12 TGTGCCAGCAGCTTAGCGGACAGGGTAGCTTTCTTT CASSLADRVAFF
many TRBJ2-3 TRBD1 TRBV7-9 15 TGTGCCAGCAGCTTTGACAGGGGGCCAACAGATACGCAGTATTTT CASSFDRGPTDTQYF
. TRBJ2-5 . TRBV10-2 12 TGCGCCACCCGCGCGCACTCAGAGACCCAGTACTTC CATRAHSETQYF
medium-sized TRBJ2-3 TRBD2 TRBV30 16 TGTGCCTGGAGTCCCGGTACTGCGGGGAGGGCAGATACGCAGTATTTT CAWSPGTAGRADTQYF
few TRBJ1-6 . TRBV3-1 17 TGTGCCAGCAGCCCAGGATCGGGACAAGCTTTTAATTCACCCCTCCACTTT CASSPGSGQAFNSPLHF
. TRBJ2-3 TRBD2 TRBV6-4 16 TGTGCCAGGAGTGACTCGACTAGCGGGGGGGCAGATACGCAGTATTTT CARSDSTSGGADTQYF
. TRBJ1-2 TRBD1 TRBV24-1 16 TGTGCCACCAGTGAGTCCGGGACAGGCCCACCATATGGCTACACCTTC CATSESGTGPPYGYTF
many TRBJ1-6 TRBD1 TRBV2 18 TGTGCCAGCAGTGAAGGAATAGGGACAGCGTCGTATAATTCACCCCTCCACTTT CASSEGIGTASYNSPLHF
many TRBJ2-7 . TRBV20-1 12 TGCAGTGCGGATAGGGAGCACTACGAGCAGTACTTC CSADREHYEQYF
many TRBJ2-2 . TRBV5-1 12 TGCGCCAGCAGCTTGGACACCGGGGAGCTGTTTTTT CASSLDTGELFF